These T cell receptor beta chains were read from a single sample in a study of blood T cell repertoires in COVID-19. Produced via immunoSEQ multiplex PCR; TCRdb's table is partial and in-frame only. The top ten hold roughly 10% of the sample, which has about 91,000 clones, 60% to 85% seen once. What was sequenced was peripheral blood. All receptors come from a woman over 75 with acute or convalescent COVID-19. CDR3s include the opening cysteine and the closing phenylalanine or tryptophan. D genes are given only for firm matches. The size entry is marked missing in some rows and otherwise reads once, few, many or a size class.

CDR3 protein | CDR3 DNA | J gene | clone size | V gene | D gene
CASSRDRVYQPQHF | TGTGCCAGCAGCCGAGACAGGGTATATCAGCCCCAGCATTTT | TRBJ1-5 | NA | TRBV6-5 | TRBD1
CASSVGTGVGANYGYTF | TGTGCCAGCAGCGTAGGAACAGGGGTAGGAGCTAACTATGGCTACACCTTC | TRBJ1-2 | NA | TRBV9 | TRBD1
CATGREGGYTDTQYF | TGTGCCACCGGTCGAGAAGGCGGGTACACAGATACGCAGTATTTT | TRBJ2-3 | NA | TRBV24-1 | NA
CASSLAPWTGFNSPLHF | TGTGCCAGCAGCTTAGCCCCTTGGACAGGATTTAATTCACCCCTCCACTTT | TRBJ1-6 | NA | TRBV7-8 | TRBD1
CASSEAGTGGFYEQYF | TGTGCCAGCAGTGAAGCTGGGACAGGGGGCTTCTACGAGCAGTACTTC | TRBJ2-7 | NA | TRBV6-1 | TRBD1
CASRSGTKNYEQYF | TGTGCCAGCAGGTCCGGGACTAAGAACTACGAGCAGTACTTC | TRBJ2-7 | once | TRBV6-5 | TRBD2
CASGGLSNTEAFF | TGTGCCAGCGGCGGACTTTCGAACACTGAAGCTTTCTTT | TRBJ1-1 | once | TRBV28 | NA
CASSYSRVAGGKAQYF | TGTGCCAGCAGTTACTCGCGGGTAGCGGGAGGAAAAGCCCAGTACTTC | TRBJ2-5 | NA | TRBV6-2/TRBV6-3 | TRBD2
CASSRGYGGEGPNQPQHF | TGTGCCAGCAGCCGCGGCTACGGGGGGGAAGGGCCTAATCAGCCCCAGCATTTT | TRBJ1-5 | NA | TRBV6-2/TRBV6-3 | NA
CASSEVATSPLHF | TGTGCCAGCAGTGAAGTGGCAACTTCACCCCTCCACTTT | TRBJ1-6 | NA | TRBV2 | NA
CASSPSYEQFF | TGTGCCAGCTCACCAAGCTATGAGCAGTTCTTC | TRBJ2-1 | once | TRBV18 | NA
CASSYYSNQPQHF | TGTGCCAGCAGTTACTACAGCAATCAGCCCCAGCATTTT | TRBJ1-5 | NA | TRBV12-3/TRBV12-4 | NA
CASSKEPLRDISYEQYF | TGTGCCAGCAGCAAAGAACCCCTCCGGGACATATCCTACGAGCAGTACTTC | TRBJ2-7 | medium-sized | TRBV21-1 | NA
CASSLVPDPQRFF | TGTGCCAGCAGTTTAGTCCCCGATCCTCAGCGGTTCTTC | TRBJ2-1 | NA | TRBV12-3/TRBV12-4 | NA
CASSLRLAGMSGYTF | TGTGCCAGCAGTTTACGACTGGCGGGTATGAGTGGCTACACCTTC | TRBJ1-2 | NA | TRBV28 | NA
CASGTGQGTNEQFF | TGCGCCAGCGGGACGGGACAGGGGACCAATGAGCAGTTCTTC | TRBJ2-1 | NA | TRBV4-3 | TRBD1
CASTPAAFTDTQYF | TGTGCCAGCACCCCCGCGGCCTTCACAGATACGCAGTATTTT | TRBJ2-3 | NA | TRBV28 | NA
CAWSLSGTGAQPQHF | TGTGCCTGGAGTCTCTCCGGGACAGGGGCACAGCCCCAGCATTTT | TRBJ1-5 | NA | TRBV30 | TRBD1